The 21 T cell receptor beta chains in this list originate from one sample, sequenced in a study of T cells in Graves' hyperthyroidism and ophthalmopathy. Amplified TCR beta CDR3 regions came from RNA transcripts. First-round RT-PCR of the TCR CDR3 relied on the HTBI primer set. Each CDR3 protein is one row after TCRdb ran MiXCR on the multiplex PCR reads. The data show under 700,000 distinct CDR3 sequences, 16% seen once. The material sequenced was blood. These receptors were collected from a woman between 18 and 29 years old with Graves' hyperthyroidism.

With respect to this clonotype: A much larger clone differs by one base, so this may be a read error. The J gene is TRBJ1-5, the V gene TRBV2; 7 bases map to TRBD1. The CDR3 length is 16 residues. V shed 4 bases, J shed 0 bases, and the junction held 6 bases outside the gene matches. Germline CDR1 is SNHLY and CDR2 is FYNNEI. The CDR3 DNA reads TGTGCCAGCAGTGGAACCCGACAGGGTAGCAATCAGCCCCAGCATTTT. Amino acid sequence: CASSGTRQGSNQPQHF.

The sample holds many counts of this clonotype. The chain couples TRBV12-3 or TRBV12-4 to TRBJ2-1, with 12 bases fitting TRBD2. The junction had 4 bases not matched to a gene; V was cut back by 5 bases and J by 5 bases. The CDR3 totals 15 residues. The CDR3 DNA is TGTGCCAGCAGTGGCGCTAGCGGGGGGGACAATGAGCAGTTCTTC. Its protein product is CASSGASGGDNEQFF.

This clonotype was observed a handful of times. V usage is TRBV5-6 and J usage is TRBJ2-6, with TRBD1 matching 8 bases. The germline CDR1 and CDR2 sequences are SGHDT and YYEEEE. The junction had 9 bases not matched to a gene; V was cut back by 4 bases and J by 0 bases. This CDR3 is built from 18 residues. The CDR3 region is CASSAGTGMLSGANVLTF. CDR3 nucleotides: TGTGCCAGCAGCGCAGGGACAGGAATGCTCTCTGGGGCCAACGTCCTGACTTTC.

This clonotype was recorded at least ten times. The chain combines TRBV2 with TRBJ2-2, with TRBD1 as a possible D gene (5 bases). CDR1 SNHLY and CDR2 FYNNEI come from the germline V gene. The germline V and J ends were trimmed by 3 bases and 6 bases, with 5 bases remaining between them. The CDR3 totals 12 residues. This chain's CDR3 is CASSDRAGELFF. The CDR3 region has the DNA TGTGCCAGCAGTGACAGGGCCGGGGAGCTGTTTTTT.

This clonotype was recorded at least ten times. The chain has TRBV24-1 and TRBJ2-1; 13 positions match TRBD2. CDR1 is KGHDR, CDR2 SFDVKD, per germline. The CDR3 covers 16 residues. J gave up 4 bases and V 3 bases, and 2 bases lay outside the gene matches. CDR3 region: CATSDPLAGGYNEQFF. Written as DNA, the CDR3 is TGTGCCACCAGTGATCCACTAGCGGGGGGGTACAATGAGCAGTTCTTC.

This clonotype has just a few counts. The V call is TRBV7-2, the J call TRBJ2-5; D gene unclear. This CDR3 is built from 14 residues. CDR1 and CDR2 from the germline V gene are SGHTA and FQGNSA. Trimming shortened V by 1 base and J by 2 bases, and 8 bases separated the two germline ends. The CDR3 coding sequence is TGTGCCAGCAGCTTAGAATACCGACAAGAGACCCAGTACTTC. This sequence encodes CASSLEYRQETQYF. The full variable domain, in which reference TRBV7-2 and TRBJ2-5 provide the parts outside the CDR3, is GAGVSQSPSNKVTEKGKDVELRCDPISGHTALYWYRQSLGQGLEFLIYFQGNSAPDKSGLPSDRFSAERTGGSVSTLTIQRTQQEDSAVYLCASSLEYRQETQYFGPGTRLLVL.

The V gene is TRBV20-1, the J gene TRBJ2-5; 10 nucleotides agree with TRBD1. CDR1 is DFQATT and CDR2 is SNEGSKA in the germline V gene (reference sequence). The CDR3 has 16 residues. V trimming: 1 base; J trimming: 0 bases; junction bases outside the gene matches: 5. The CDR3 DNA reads TGCAGTGCTAGAGGTGGGGGACAGGGGTACCAAGAGACCCAGTACTTC. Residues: CSARGGGQGYQETQYF.

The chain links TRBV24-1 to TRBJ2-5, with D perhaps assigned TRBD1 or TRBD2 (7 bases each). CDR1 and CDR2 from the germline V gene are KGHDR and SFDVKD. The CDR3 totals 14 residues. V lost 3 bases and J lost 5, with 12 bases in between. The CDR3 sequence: CATSDQGGEETQYF. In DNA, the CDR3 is TGTGCCACCAGTGATCAGGGGGGGGAGGAGACCCAGTACTTC.

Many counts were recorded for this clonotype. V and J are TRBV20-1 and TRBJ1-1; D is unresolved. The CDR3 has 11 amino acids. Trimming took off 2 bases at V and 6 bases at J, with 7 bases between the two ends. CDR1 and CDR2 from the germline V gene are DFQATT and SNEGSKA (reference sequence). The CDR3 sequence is CSARFNAEAFF. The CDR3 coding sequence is TGCAGTGCTAGATTTAATGCTGAAGCTTTCTTT.

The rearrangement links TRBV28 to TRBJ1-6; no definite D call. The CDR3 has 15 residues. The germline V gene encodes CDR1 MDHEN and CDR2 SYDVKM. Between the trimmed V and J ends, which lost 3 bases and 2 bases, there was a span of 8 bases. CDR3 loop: CASSLQPPYNSPLHF. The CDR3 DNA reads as TGTGCCAGCAGTTTGCAACCTCCCTATAATTCACCCCTCCACTTT.

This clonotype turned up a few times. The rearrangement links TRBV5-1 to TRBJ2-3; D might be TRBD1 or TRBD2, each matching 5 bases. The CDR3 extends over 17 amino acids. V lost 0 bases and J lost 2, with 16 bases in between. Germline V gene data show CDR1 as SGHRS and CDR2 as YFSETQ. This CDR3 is CASSLGYRRWNTDTQYF. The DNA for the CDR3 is TGCGCCAGCAGCTTGGGTTACAGGAGGTGGAACACAGATACGCAGTATTTT. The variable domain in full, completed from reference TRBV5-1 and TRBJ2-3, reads KAGVTQTPRYLIKTRGQQVTLSCSPISGHRSVSWYQQTPGQGLQFLFEYFSETQRNKGNFPGRFSGRQFSNSRSEMNVSTLELGDSALYLCASSLGYRRWNTDTQYFGPGTRLTVL.

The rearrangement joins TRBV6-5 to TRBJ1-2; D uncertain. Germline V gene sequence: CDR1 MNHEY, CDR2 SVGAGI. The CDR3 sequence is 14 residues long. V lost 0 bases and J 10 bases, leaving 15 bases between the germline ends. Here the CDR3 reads CASSYSSSRNDYTF. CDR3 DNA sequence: TGTGCCAGCAGTTACTCGAGTTCCCGGAATGACTACACCTTC.

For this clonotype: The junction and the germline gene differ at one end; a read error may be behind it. The CDR3: CASSEAGRLEQYF. The CDR3 DNA is TGTGCCAGCAGCGAGGCAGGAAGGTTAGAGCAGTACTTC. V and J are TRBV5-1 and TRBJ2-7; D gene uncertain. Germline assignment: CDR1 SGHRS and CDR2 YFSETQ. The CDR3 loop spans 13 amino acids.

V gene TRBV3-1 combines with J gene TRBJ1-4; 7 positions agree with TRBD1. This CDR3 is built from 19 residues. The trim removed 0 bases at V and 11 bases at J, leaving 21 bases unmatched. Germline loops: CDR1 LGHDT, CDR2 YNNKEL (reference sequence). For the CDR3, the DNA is TGTGCCAGCAGCCAAGATGCCCCTGGTGGGACAGAGCGCGGAGGGAAACTGTTTTTT. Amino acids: CASSQDAPGGTERGGKLFF.

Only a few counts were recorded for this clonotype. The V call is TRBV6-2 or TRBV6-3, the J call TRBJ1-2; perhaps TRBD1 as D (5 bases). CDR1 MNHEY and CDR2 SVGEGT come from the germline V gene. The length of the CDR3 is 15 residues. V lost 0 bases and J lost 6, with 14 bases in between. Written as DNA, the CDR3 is TGTGCCAGCAGTTACTCGCCGACAGTTCGCAATGGCTACACCTTC. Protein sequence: CASSYSPTVRNGYTF.

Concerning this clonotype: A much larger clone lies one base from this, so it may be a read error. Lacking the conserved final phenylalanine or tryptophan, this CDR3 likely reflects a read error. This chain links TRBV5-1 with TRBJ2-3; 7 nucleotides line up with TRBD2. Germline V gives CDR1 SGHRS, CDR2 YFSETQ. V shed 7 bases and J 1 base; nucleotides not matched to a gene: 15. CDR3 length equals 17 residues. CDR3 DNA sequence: TGCGCCAGCCGAAAGGGCGGGGGAGTCTTCGGCACAGATACGCAGTATTCT. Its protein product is CASRKGGGVFGTDTQYS.

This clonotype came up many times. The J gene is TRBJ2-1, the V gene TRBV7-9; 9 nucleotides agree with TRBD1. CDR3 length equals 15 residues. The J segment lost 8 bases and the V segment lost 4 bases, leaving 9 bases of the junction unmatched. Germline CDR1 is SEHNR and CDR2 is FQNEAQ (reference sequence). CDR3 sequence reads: CASSSPATGGDEQFF. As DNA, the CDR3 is TGTGCCAGCAGCTCCCCAGCGACAGGGGGGGATGAGCAGTTCTTC.

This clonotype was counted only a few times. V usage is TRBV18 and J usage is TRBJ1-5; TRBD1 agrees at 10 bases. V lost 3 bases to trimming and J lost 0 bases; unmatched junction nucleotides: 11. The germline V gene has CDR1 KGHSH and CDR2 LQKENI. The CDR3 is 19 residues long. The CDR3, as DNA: TGTGCCAGCTCACCCACGCTGGGGACAGGGGATTATAGCAATCAGCCCCAGCATTTT. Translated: CASSPTLGTGDYSNQPQHF.

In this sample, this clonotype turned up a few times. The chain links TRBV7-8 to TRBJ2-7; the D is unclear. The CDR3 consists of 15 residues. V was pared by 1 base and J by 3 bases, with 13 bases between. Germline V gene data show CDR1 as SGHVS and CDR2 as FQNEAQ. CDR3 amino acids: CASSLGSIPSYEQYF. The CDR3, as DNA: TGTGCCAGCAGCTTAGGGAGCATTCCGAGCTACGAGCAGTACTTC.

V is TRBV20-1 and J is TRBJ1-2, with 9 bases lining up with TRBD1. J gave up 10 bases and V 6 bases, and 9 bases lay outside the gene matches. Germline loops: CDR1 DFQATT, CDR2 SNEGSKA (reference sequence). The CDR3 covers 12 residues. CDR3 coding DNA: TGCAGTGCCAGGGGACAGGGAGATGTCTACACCTTC. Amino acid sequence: CSARGQGDVYTF.

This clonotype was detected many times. CDR3: CASSLAAGNYEQYF. The CDR3 DNA follows: TGTGCCAGCAGTTTAGCCGCCGGAAACTACGAGCAGTACTTC. The rearrangement joins TRBV12-3 or TRBV12-4 to TRBJ2-7; D unresolved. The V gene lost 0 bases and the J gene lost 3 bases, with 9 bases spanning the gap. The CDR3 covers 14 residues.